A selection of T cell receptor beta chains follows, all from one sample in a study of blood T cell repertoires in COVID-19. Some clones are missing from TCRdb's copy, which holds only in-frame ones; the method was immunoSEQ multiplex PCR. The table includes around 430,000 clones, approximately 90% detected once. The material sequenced was peripheral blood. These receptors were collected from a woman aged 50 to 60 with COVID-19, enrolled during active disease. The CDR3 runs from the conserved cysteine through the conserved F or W. A D gene is named only where the DNA matches it firmly. Expanded clones get a size class; other rows say once, few or many, or leave the size out.

clone_size j_call d_call v_call cdr3_nt cdr3_aa
. TRBJ1-3 TRBD1 TRBV6-1 TGTGCCAGCAGTGCCACTCGGACAGGCTCTGGAAACACCATATATTTT CASSATRTGSGNTIYF
. TRBJ2-3 . TRBV6-2/TRBV6-3 TGTGCCAGCAGTTACTCGACGGGGGATACGCAGTATTTT CASSYSTGDTQYF
. TRBJ1-2 . TRBV11-2 TGTGCCAGCACCACTAGGGGGATTCTGAACTATGGCTACACCTTC CASTTRGILNYGYTF
. TRBJ1-6 . TRBV7-2 TGTGCCAGCACCTCTCCCTTCTATTCACCCCTCCACTTT CASTSPFYSPLHF
. TRBJ1-5 . TRBV19 TGTGCCAGTACCCTCGGCCGGGGTCAGCCCCAGCATTTT CASTLGRGQPQHF
few TRBJ2-3 TRBD2 TRBV5-1 TGCGCCAGCAGCTTGGGAGGTAGCGGGGGGCTACGGGATACGCAGTATTTT CASSLGGSGGLRDTQYF
few TRBJ1-6 TRBD1 TRBV4-1 TGCGCCAGCAGCCAAATAACAGGGGGCAATTCACCCCTCCACTTT CASSQITGGNSPLHF
. TRBJ1-1 . TRBV24-1 TGTGCCACCCCCGGGACACCAGGCCCTGAAGCTTTCTTT CATPGTPGPEAFF
. TRBJ1-1 . TRBV5-1 TGCGCCAGCAGCCCAGGGACACGGACCCGGGACACTGAAGCTTTCTTT CASSPGTRTRDTEAFF
. TRBJ2-7 . TRBV29-1 TGCAGCGTTGAAGGAGGCGGGCTATACGAGCAGTACTTC CSVEGGGLYEQYF
few TRBJ1-1 TRBD1 TRBV24-1 TGTGCCGCCGGACAGGGGACTGAAGCTTTCTTT CAAGQGTEAFF
few TRBJ1-4 TRBD1 TRBV19 TGTGCCAGTACCTCAGGCCCGGGACAGGGGAGGGGAGGTGAAAAACTGTTTTTT CASTSGPGQGRGGEKLFF
. TRBJ2-7 . TRBV7-9 TGTGCCAGCGAGGACAGAACCTACGAGCAGTACTTC CASEDRTYEQYF
once TRBJ1-2 TRBD1 TRBV20-1 TGCAGTGCTAGTGGACAGGGGGCGAACTATGGCTACACCTTC CSASGQGANYGYTF
. TRBJ1-1 . TRBV10-3 TGTGCCATCAGTTCTCTAGGGAACACTGAAGCTTTCTTT CAISSLGNTEAFF
. TRBJ2-7 . TRBV24-1 TGTGCCACCAGTGATTCGGCAGGGCGACCGTACGAGCAGTACTTC CATSDSAGRPYEQYF
. TRBJ1-1 . TRBV7-3 TGTGCCAGCAGCAATCCGACAGAGAACACTGAAGCTTTCTTT CASSNPTENTEAFF
. TRBJ1-5 TRBD1 TRBV7-8 TGTGCCAGCAGCCACGGGACAGGGAACCAGCCCCAGCATTTT CASSHGTGNQPQHF
. TRBJ2-1 . TRBV7-7 TGTGCCAGCAGCTTAACAAGGGACACCTACAATGAGCAGTTCTTC CASSLTRDTYNEQFF
. TRBJ2-7 . TRBV5-1 TGCGCCAGCAGCTTGGGCCCGCGGGGAGAGACCGGGACCCAACTTTTC CASSLGPRGETGTQLF
. TRBJ2-7 . TRBV12-3/TRBV12-4 TGTGCCAGCAGTTTCAGGTTCGACGAGCAGTACTTC CASSFRFDEQYF
. TRBJ1-6 TRBD1 TRBV18 TGTGCCAGCTCACAATCGACAGGGTGGAATTCACCCCTCCACTTT CASSQSTGWNSPLHF
. TRBJ1-1 TRBD1 TRBV19 TGTGCCAGTAGTTCCACAGGGGGCGGAACTGAAGCTTTCTTT CASSSTGGGTEAFF
once TRBJ2-1 . TRBV7-3 TGTGCCAGCAGCTCCGTCGGAGCGAATGAGCAGTTCTTC CASSSVGANEQFF
few TRBJ1-5 TRBD1 TRBV6-2/TRBV6-3 TGTGCCAGCAGCCGCCCCAGGACAGGGGGCGATCAGCCCCAGCATTTT CASSRPRTGGDQPQHF
. TRBJ2-3 . TRBV12-3/TRBV12-4 TGTGCCAGCAGTTACATGGTCACAGATACGCAGTATTTT CASSYMVTDTQYF
few TRBJ1-2 . TRBV20-1 TGCAGTGCTGAGGTATACTATGGCTACACCTTC CSAEVYYGYTF
. TRBJ2-1 TRBD2 TRBV28 TGTGCCAGCAGTTTACTCGGTCGGGGGGGACGATCCTACAATGAGCAGTTCTTC CASSLLGRGGRSYNEQFF
. TRBJ2-7 . TRBV11-2 TGTGCCAGCAGCTTAGACAGGACAGTCTACGAGCAGTACTTC CASSLDRTVYEQYF
. TRBJ1-3 . TRBV19 TGTGCCAGTAGTGCCCTTGATGGCCGGGAGGGAAACACCATATATTTT CASSALDGREGNTIYF
. TRBJ2-1 . TRBV2 TGTGCCAGCAGTGAACGGGGGACAGTTGCCTACAATGAGCAGTTCTTC CASSERGTVAYNEQFF
. TRBJ1-2 . TRBV19 TGTGCCAGTAGCCCTCCGGCATTGACAGTCTATGGCTACACCTTC CASSPPALTVYGYTF
. TRBJ2-2 . TRBV24-1 TGTGCCACCAGTGGGGGGCGACTAACCACCGGGGAGCTGTTTTTT CATSGGRLTTGELFF
. TRBJ2-3 . TRBV5-1 TGCGCCAGCAGCTTGGAAGCTATGGGGGCGAGCACAGATACGCAGTATTTT CASSLEAMGASTDTQYF
once TRBJ2-5 . TRBV7-8 TGTGCCAGCAGCTTGGGCAGCCAAGAGACCCAGTACTTC CASSLGSQETQYF
. TRBJ1-1 . TRBV30 TGTGCCTGGAGTGTAGGACGGGGGACTGAAGCTTTCTTT CAWSVGRGTEAFF
few TRBJ2-7 TRBD2 TRBV5-1 TGCGCCAGCAGTCCTACCGCAGGACTAGAAGAGCAGTACTTC CASSPTAGLEEQYF
. TRBJ1-1 . TRBV7-2 TGTGCCAGCAGCTTAGCCCAGGGGACCGAAGCTTTCTTT CASSLAQGTEAFF
. TRBJ1-2 . TRBV28 TGTGCCAGCAGTTTATACGGCCGGGGGGATGACTATGGCTACACCTTC CASSLYGRGDDYGYTF
. TRBJ2-7 TRBD2 TRBV4-2 TGTGCCAGCAGCCAAGCTCGGGGGGGGCCTTACGAGCAGTACTTC CASSQARGGPYEQYF